The 19 T cell receptor beta chains in this list originate from one sample, sequenced in a study of Tregs in tolerant kidney transplant recipients. Some clones are missing from TCRdb's copy, which holds only in-frame ones; the method was immunoSEQ multiplex PCR. The repertoire has approximately 60,000 clones, over 75% of them found once; the top ten carry about 4%. Mixed chimerism was transient after nonmyeloablative marrow transplants from related graft donors. The specimen comprised CD4+ T cells from blood (PBMCs), sampled 6 months after the transplant. Every receptor here comes from a human patient who received a combined kidney and bone marrow transplant. Some T cells may possibly be graft donor cells.

The chain has TRBV12-5 and TRBJ1-2; TRBD1 aligns across 10 bases. The germline V gene has CDR1 LGHNT and CDR2 FRNRAP. The CDR3 runs to 16 residues. J gave up 4 bases and V 0 bases, and 5 bases lay outside the gene matches. In DNA form, the CDR3 reads TGTGCTAGTGGTTTGGTACTGGGACAGGGGATCTATGGCTACACCTTC. Residues: CASGLVLGQGIYGYTF.

DNA of the CDR3: TGTGCCAGCAGGAAGGACAGGGGATACGAGCAGTACTTC. This translates into CASRKDRGYEQYF. The V and J genes are TRBV27 and TRBJ2-7, with 9 bases identical to TRBD1. V lost 6 bases to trimming and J lost 4 bases; unmatched junction nucleotides: 4. The germline V gene has CDR1 MNHEY and CDR2 SMNVEV (reference sequence). The CDR3 loop spans 13 amino acids.

V is TRBV5-4 and J is TRBJ2-7; TRBD1 matches 9 bases. V gave up 1 base and J gave up 1 base; unmatched junction bases: 3. Germline lookup yields CDR1 SGHNT and CDR2 YYREEE (reference sequence). The CDR3 extends over 15 amino acids. The CDR3 sequence: CASSLWGTGSYEQYF. In DNA form, the CDR3 reads TGTGCCAGCAGCTTGTGGGGGACAGGGTCCTACGAGCAGTACTTC.

This clone was found a few times. V is TRBV6-1 and J is TRBJ2-7; 8 bases line up with TRBD2. V dropped 2 bases and J dropped 3; count of bases not matched to a gene: 6. The germline V gene has CDR1 MNHNS and CDR2 SASEGT. The CDR3 is 15 amino acids. CDR3 residues: CASSEPGLVGYEQYF. The CDR3 region has the DNA TGTGCCAGCAGTGAACCGGGACTAGTGGGCTACGAGCAGTACTTC.

The chain combines TRBV6-1 with TRBJ1-5; D call uncertain. The V end was cut by 8 bases, the J end by 2 bases, with 10 bases between. There are 13 residues in the CDR3. Germline CDR1 reads MNHNS; CDR2 reads SASEGT. CDR3 protein: CASSWAGNQPQHF. In DNA form, the CDR3 reads TGTGCCAGCTCCTGGGCTGGCAATCAGCCCCAGCATTTT.

V is TRBV27 and J is TRBJ1-4; D is undetermined. CDR1 is MNHEY and CDR2 is SMNVEV in the germline V gene (reference sequence). The CDR3 has 11 residues. The V and J ends lost 6 bases and 11 bases respectively, with 10 bases between them. CDR3 nucleotide sequence: TGTGCCAGCAGAGGAGGCGGTAAACTGTTTTTT. It translates to CASRGGGKLFF.

V is TRBV5-1 and J is TRBJ2-7, with a weak D call TRBD2 (5 bases). V lost 4 bases, J lost 5 bases, and 16 bases lay in between. The germline V gene has CDR1 SGHRS and CDR2 YFSETQ. This CDR3 spans 14 amino acids. As DNA, the CDR3 is TGCGCCAGCAGCGATTCGGCGCTAGCAAACGAGCAGTACTTC. The encoded protein is CASSDSALANEQYF.

The chain joins TRBV7-9 to TRBJ2-3; 8 bases match TRBD2. J lost 2 bases, V lost 3 bases, and 13 bases had no gene match. Per germline, CDR1 SEHNR and CDR2 FQNEAQ (reference sequence). This CDR3 comprises 18 residues. CDR3 sequence: CASSFYRPGTRTTDTQYF. CDR3 sequence (DNA): TGTGCCAGCAGCTTTTACCGGCCCGGGACTAGAACCACAGATACGCAGTATTTT.

J is TRBJ1-2 and V is TRBV5-5, with D possibly matching TRBD1 (5 bases). CDR3 length: 13 residues. The V end was cut by 4 bases, the J end by 4 bases, with 11 bases between. Germline CDR1 is SGHKS and CDR2 is YYEKEE (reference sequence). This chain's CDR3 is CASSRRGGYGYTF. In nucleotides, the CDR3 is TGTGCCAGCAGCCGTCGGGGGGGCTATGGCTACACCTTC.

This chain connects TRBV5-1 to TRBJ2-1, with a possible D match to TRBD2 (6 bases). The CDR3 covers 14 residues. With 3 bases removed from V and 7 bases from J, the gap between germline ends came to 14 bases. CDR1 is SGHRS, CDR2 YFSETQ, per germline. This CDR3 reads CASSWTGGPNEQFF. The DNA for the CDR3 is TGCGCCAGCAGCTGGACCGGAGGGCCGAATGAGCAGTTCTTC.

The rearrangement links TRBV19 to TRBJ1-1; no reliable D call. This CDR3 has 12 residues. Germline assignment: CDR1 LNHDA and CDR2 SQIVND (reference sequence). Trimming removed 1 base at V and 5 bases at J, with 5 bases between. The CDR3 DNA follows: TGTGCCAGTAGTATAGGTCGGACTGAAGCTTTCTTT. Translated, it gives CASSIGRTEAFF.

This clone has only a few counts. The chain joins TRBV6-1 to TRBJ1-4, with D uncertain. The CDR3 runs 11 residues. V was shortened by 5 bases and J by 8 bases, with 6 bases between the two germline ends. The germline CDR1 and CDR2 sequences are MNHNS and SASEGT. For the CDR3, the DNA is TGTGCCAGCAGTCAGATGGAAAAACTGTTTTTT. Translated, it gives CASSQMEKLFF.

This chain links TRBV6-1 with TRBJ1-5, with 7 bases identical to TRBD1. CDR3 length: 15 residues. Germline CDR1 reads MNHNS; CDR2 reads SASEGT. V dropped 5 bases and J dropped 3; count of bases not matched to a gene: 7. The chain's CDR3 is CASSLRGGYNQPQHF. Written as DNA, the CDR3 is TGTGCCAGCAGTCTCCGAGGGGGCTACAATCAGCCCCAGCATTTT.

The V and J genes are TRBV5-5 and TRBJ1-1; perhaps TRBD1 as D (5 bases). V was trimmed by 0 bases and J by 9 bases, leaving 18 bases between them. The CDR3 consists of 15 residues. Germline V CDR1 and CDR2: SGHKS, YYEKEE (reference sequence). This CDR3 reads CASSLEVAGLGKAFF. In DNA form, the CDR3 reads TGTGCCAGCAGCTTGGAGGTGGCAGGGTTGGGGAAAGCTTTCTTT.

V is TRBV28 and J is TRBJ1-5; D uncertain. The CDR3 spans 16 residues. Germline-derived CDR1 and CDR2 are MDHEN and SYDVKM. Trimming removed 6 bases at V and 1 base at J, with 16 bases between. The CDR3 DNA follows: TGTGCCAGCAGAGCGGACCTCCAATTGAGCAATCAGCCCCAGCATTTT. Translation: CASRADLQLSNQPQHF.

V gene TRBV4-3 combines with J gene TRBJ2-1; D gene unclear. The CDR3 spans 14 residues. In germline, CDR1 is LGHNA, CDR2 YSLEER. Trimming cost V 0 bases and J 3 bases, with 6 bases left between them. The CDR3 loop is CASSQDGHYNEQFF. DNA of the CDR3: TGCGCCAGCAGCCAAGATGGGCACTACAATGAGCAGTTCTTC.

A single count supports this clone. This chain connects TRBV5-6 to TRBJ2-7, with D maybe TRBD1 (7 bases). Germline CDR1 reads SGHDT; CDR2 reads YYEEEE. The CDR3 loop spans 16 amino acids. V was trimmed by 0 bases and J by 5 bases, leaving 18 bases between them. The CDR3 reads CASSLEGQGGFDEQYF. CDR3 in DNA: TGTGCCAGCAGCTTGGAGGGCCAGGGGGGATTCGACGAGCAGTACTTC.

The chain joins TRBV7-2 to TRBJ2-7; D possibly corresponds to TRBD2 (6 bases). Per the germline V gene, CDR1 is SGHTA and CDR2 is FQGNSA. Trimming pared 1 base from V and 4 bases from J, leaving 17 bases between. This CDR3 comprises 16 residues. The CDR3 DNA sequence: TGTGCCAGCAGCTTAGGACCGACCGGGAGCGATTACGAGCAGTACTTC. Protein: CASSLGPTGSDYEQYF.

The J gene is TRBJ2-5, the V gene TRBV9; possible D gene TRBD1, 5 bases. Germline assignment: CDR1 SGDLS and CDR2 YYNGEE. The V and J ends lost 0 bases and 5 bases respectively, with 8 bases between them. The CDR3 loop spans 13 amino acids. In DNA form, the CDR3 reads TGTGCCAGCAGCGTAGGGGGCCGGGAGACCCAGTACTTC. Its translation: CASSVGGRETQYF.